The 25 T cell receptor beta chains in this list originate from one sample, sequenced in a study of T cells in Graves' hyperthyroidism and ophthalmopathy. Amplified regions were TCR beta CDR3 sequences from RNA transcripts. The HTBI set primed first-round TCR CDR3 RT-PCR. Via MiXCR, TCRdb re-called the multiplex PCR reads, giving one row per CDR3 protein. Counted here are about 500,000 distinct CDR3 sequences, 46% occurring once; the ten biggest clones make up approximately 44%. The sample taken for sequencing was peripheral blood or thyroid tissue (not recorded which). These receptors were taken from an adult woman with Graves' disease, either hyperthyroidism or ophthalmopathy (not recorded which).

The sample holds many counts of this clonotype. This chain joins TRBV7-9 and TRBJ2-7; 8 nucleotides agree with TRBD1. The CDR3 length is 14 residues. V was pared by 5 bases and J by 2 bases, with 5 bases of the junction left unmatched. Germline V gene lookup returns CDR1 SEHNR and CDR2 FQNEAQ (reference sequence). CDR3 coding DNA: TGTGCCAGCAGCCCATGGACAGGGACCTACGAGCAGTACTTC. Translated: CASSPWTGTYEQYF.

This clonotype was seen repeatedly, ten times or more. The V and J genes are TRBV11-2 and TRBJ2-5, with D maybe TRBD2 (6 bases). Trimming shortened V by 1 base and J by 4 bases, and 10 bases separated the two germline ends. This CDR3 region has 14 residues. Germline assignment: CDR1 SGHAT and CDR2 FQNNGV. CDR3 region: CASSLAWDSETQYF. CDR3 nucleotides: TGTGCCAGCAGCTTAGCTTGGGACTCAGAGACCCAGTACTTC.

Regarding this clonotype: No DNA is shown, since the ends of the CDR3 on it are uncertain; the CDR3 is the one TCRdb lists. This chain uses TRBV25-1 with TRBJ2-7. The germline V gene has CDR1 MGHDK and CDR2 SYGVNS. The CDR3 is 16 amino acids in total, end residues counted. The CDR3 sequence is CACSARAAGLRNEQYF.

This clonotype was observed many times. CDR3 residues: CSATYTGQGFQPQHF. The CDR3 nucleotides read TGCAGTGCTACGTATACGGGACAGGGGTTTCAGCCCCAGCATTTT. The chain recombines TRBV20-1 with TRBJ1-5; the match to TRBD1 covers 10 bases. This CDR3 is built from 15 residues. Per the germline V gene, CDR1 is DFQATT and CDR2 is SNEGSKA (reference sequence). The J segment lost 6 bases and the V segment lost 4 bases, leaving 9 bases of the junction unmatched.

This clonotype was counted between two and nine times. The V and J genes are TRBV10-3 and TRBJ1-2; D is possibly TRBD1 (6 bases). CDR3 length: 16 amino acids. Germline V lookup: CDR1 ENHRY, CDR2 SYGVKD. Trimming took off 5 bases at V and 6 bases at J, with 22 bases between the two ends. The chain's CDR3 is CAISTWDTSGDDGYTF. The CDR3 bases are TGTGCCATCAGTACATGGGACACTTCCGGGGACGATGGCTACACCTTC.

This chain links TRBV12-3 or TRBV12-4 with TRBJ1-2, with 8 bases fitting TRBD1. V gave up 6 bases and J gave up 4 bases; unmatched junction bases: 7. CDR3 length: 14 residues. In DNA, the CDR3 is TGTGCCAGCAGCCCGACAGGGGTTGGCTATGGCTACACCTTC. Protein product: CASSPTGVGYGYTF.

This clonotype was counted a few times. The chain is built from TRBV28 and TRBJ1-1, with 10 bases lining up with TRBD1. J lost 4 bases, V lost 7 bases, and 6 bases had no gene match. This CDR3 comprises 14 residues. Germline V gene lookup returns CDR1 MDHEN and CDR2 SYDVKM. As DNA, the CDR3 is TGTGCCAGCACCGTGGGACAGGGGTTCACTGAAGCTTTCTTT. Protein sequence: CASTVGQGFTEAFF.

The chain couples TRBV10-3 to TRBJ2-5; TRBD1 matches 7 bases. Trimming took 8 bases from V and 0 from J; bases not matched to a gene: 12. The CDR3 contains 16 residues. Germline V gene data show CDR1 as ENHRY and CDR2 as SYGVKD. CDR3 in amino acids: CAIHPGAGGYQETQYF. The CDR3 nucleotides are TGTGCCATCCACCCAGGAGCAGGGGGATACCAAGAGACCCAGTACTTC.

The chain has TRBV7-2 and TRBJ2-7; 10 bases match TRBD1. Trimming took 5 bases from V and 5 from J; bases not matched to a gene: 15. The germline V gene encodes CDR1 SGHTA and CDR2 FQGNSA. CDR3 length: 17 amino acids. The CDR3 protein is CASSQDLIGTGDDEQYF. CDR3 sequence (DNA): TGTGCCAGCAGCCAAGACTTGATTGGGACAGGGGATGACGAGCAGTACTTC.

This clonotype appeared many times. The chain carries TRBV5-1 and TRBJ2-5; 10 bases line up with TRBD2. The V and J ends lost 2 bases and 5 bases, in that order; junction bases with no gene match: 6. The germline CDR1 and CDR2 sequences are SGHRS and YFSETQ. CDR3 length: 15 amino acids. The chain's CDR3 is CASSFPGTSAETQYF. The DNA for the CDR3 is TGCGCCAGCAGCTTTCCCGGGACTAGCGCGGAGACCCAGTACTTC.

This clonotype has ten or more counts. The J gene is TRBJ2-6, the V gene TRBV2; D call uncertain. Germline-derived CDR1 and CDR2 are SNHLY and FYNNEI. The CDR3 has 15 residues. The V gene lost 8 bases and the J gene lost 4 bases, with 15 bases spanning the gap. CDR3 loop: CASSRQVSGANVLTF. The DNA of the CDR3 is TGTGCCAGCTCTCGCCAGGTTTCAGGGGCCAACGTCCTGACTTTC. Full variable domain (outside the CDR3, taken from reference TRBV2 and TRBJ2-6): EPEVTQTPSHQVTQMGQEVILRCVPISNHLYFYWYRQILGQKVEFLVSFYNNEISEKSEIFDDQFSVERPDGSNFTLKIRSTKLEDSAMYFCASSRQVSGANVLTFGAGSRLTVL.

V and J are TRBV9 and TRBJ2-7; 7 bases map to TRBD1. Germline V gene sequence: CDR1 SGDLS, CDR2 YYNGEE. V gave up 4 bases and J gave up 6 bases; unmatched junction bases: 10. The CDR3 is 14 residues long. The CDR3 region is CASSPSTGPSEQYF. CDR3 sequence (DNA): TGTGCCAGCAGCCCGTCGACAGGGCCAAGCGAGCAGTACTTC.

The chain joins TRBV2 to TRBJ2-5, with D perhaps assigned TRBD1 or TRBD2 (7 bases each). The CDR3 extends over 12 amino acids. Trimming left V 6 bases short and J 9 bases short, with 14 bases between. Germline V gene lookup returns CDR1 SNHLY and CDR2 FYNNEI. The CDR3 spells CASRTGREAQYF. DNA for the CDR3: TGTGCCAGCAGGACAGGGAGGGAGGCCCAGTACTTC. The variable domain in full, with the rest retrieved from reference TRBV2 and TRBJ2-5, is EPEVTQTPSHQVTQMGQEVILRCVPISNHLYFYWYRQILGQKVEFLVSFYNNEISEKSEIFDDQFSVERPDGSNFTLKIRSTKLEDSAMYFCASRTGREAQYFGPGTRLLVL.

This clonotype was counted many times. The chain employs TRBV19 and TRBJ2-2; D is undetermined. From germline, CDR1 is LNHDA and CDR2 SQIVND (reference sequence). Between the trimmed V and J ends, which lost 7 bases and 4 bases, there was a span of 13 bases. The CDR3 is 14 amino acids. The CDR3 coding sequence is TGTGCCAGTAAGAACAGTGCTTTCACCGGGGAGCTGTTTTTT. It is translated as CASKNSAFTGELFF.

The J gene is TRBJ1-1, the V gene TRBV9; no clear D. Trimming took 5 bases from V and 1 from J, leaving 18 bases between them. CDR1 is SGDLS and CDR2 is YYNGEE in the germline V gene. This CDR3 has 16 residues. The CDR3 reads CASSPGLGESNTEAFF. The CDR3 DNA follows: TGTGCCAGCAGTCCGGGCCTCGGGGAGTCGAACACTGAAGCTTTCTTT.

The gene calls are TRBV13 and TRBJ1-2; 10 nucleotides match TRBD1. The CDR3 has 14 amino acids. Trimming removed 6 bases from V and 3 bases from J; junction bases left unmatched: 4. Germline lookup yields CDR1 PRHDT and CDR2 FYEKMQ (reference sequence). For the CDR3, the DNA is TGTGCCAGCAGGGGACAGGGGCTAGACTATGGCTACACCTTC. Its protein is CASRGQGLDYGYTF.

This clonotype was observed at least ten times. The chain employs TRBV5-5 and TRBJ1-2, with no clear D. CDR3 size: 16 residues. Germline-derived CDR1 and CDR2 are SGHKS and YYEKEE (reference sequence). V dropped 1 base and J dropped 3 bases, with 16 bases sitting between them. For the CDR3, the DNA is TGTGCCAGCAGCTTGAGTACGACCAGGACGGACTATGGCTACACCTTC. This gives the protein CASSLSTTRTDYGYTF.

This clonotype occurred many times. The chain uses TRBV7-9 and TRBJ1-2; TRBD1 is a possible D gene (6 bases). Germline CDR1 and CDR2: SEHNR and FQNEAQ (reference sequence). Trimming cost V 4 bases and J 2 bases, with 14 bases left between them. This CDR3 is built from 15 residues. The CDR3 bases are TGTGCCAGCAGCTCCTCGGACAGAGCGAACTATGGCTACACCTTC. Its translation is CASSSSDRANYGYTF.

This rearrangement joins TRBV7-2 to TRBJ1-1; no clear D. V was shortened by 1 base and J by 5 bases, with 8 bases between the two germline ends. From germline, CDR1 is SGHTA and CDR2 FQGNSA. The CDR3 has 13 amino acids. Here the CDR3 reads CASSLERSTEAFF. The CDR3 nucleotides are TGTGCCAGCAGCTTAGAGAGGTCAACTGAAGCTTTCTTT. The full variable domain, in which reference TRBV7-2 and TRBJ1-1 provide the parts outside the CDR3, is GAGVSQSPSNKVTEKGKDVELRCDPISGHTALYWYRQSLGQGLEFLIYFQGNSAPDKSGLPSDRFSAERTGGSVSTLTIQRTQQEDSAVYLCASSLERSTEAFFGQGTRLTVV.

In this sample, this clonotype turned up many times. The V and J genes are TRBV29-1 and TRBJ2-5; possibly TRBD2 for D (5 bases). The germline gives CDR1 SQVTM, CDR2 ANQGSEA. V was pared by 4 bases and J by 2 bases, with 8 bases between. CDR3 length: 12 amino acids. The CDR3 nucleotides are TGCAGCGTTGCAAGCGGACAAGAGACCCAGTACTTC. Its protein product is CSVASGQETQYF.

The sample holds a few counts of this clonotype. The chain is built from TRBV5-1 and TRBJ2-7, with 9 bases identical to TRBD2. The ends lost 4 bases at V and 0 bases at J; junction bases unmatched: 11. The CDR3 is 17 residues long. Looked up from germline, CDR1 is SGHRS and CDR2 is YFSETQ. The CDR3 DNA is TGCGCCAGCAGCCGGACCGCTAGCGGGGCCAGCTCCTACGAGCAGTACTTC. As protein: CASSRTASGASSYEQYF.

V gene TRBV20-1 combines with J gene TRBJ2-5; D is tentatively TRBD1 or TRBD2 (5 bases each). With the DNA end fitting TRBJ2-7 better, the J assignment may be wrong. Germline CDR1 and CDR2: DFQATT and SNEGSKA (reference sequence). The CDR3 runs to 14 residues. For the CDR3, the DNA is TGCAGTGCTAGAGAGGGGACGGAATCCTACGAGCAGTACTTC. This gives the protein CSAREGTESYEQYF.

CDR3 in DNA: TGTGCCAGCACCTCGGTTAGGAATCAGCCCCAGCATTTT. This encodes CASTSVRNQPQHF. This rearrangement joins TRBV2 to TRBJ1-5, with D unresolved. The CDR3 is 13 residues long. CDR1 is SNHLY and CDR2 is FYNNEI in the germline V gene. V was shortened by 7 bases and J by 4 bases, with 11 bases between the two germline ends.

The chain is built from TRBV19 and TRBJ2-2; no reliable D call. The CDR3 is 14 amino acids. The germline V gene has CDR1 LNHDA and CDR2 SQIVND (reference sequence). V was clipped by 6 bases and J by 2 bases, with 10 bases between them. CDR3 region: CASSNRANTGELFF. Here the CDR3 DNA reads TGTGCCAGTAGCAACAGAGCAAACACCGGGGAGCTGTTTTTT.

This clonotype was seen only a few times. The chain combines TRBV20-1 with TRBJ1-2; unclear D gene. Germline CDR1 DFQATT, CDR2 SNEGSKA (reference sequence). CDR3 size: 11 residues. The germline V and J ends were trimmed by 6 bases and 8 bases, with 13 bases remaining between them. This CDR3 reads CSALNHKGYTF. The CDR3 region has the DNA TGCAGTGCCCTAAACCACAAGGGCTACACCTTC.